This record covers a single TCR beta chain. This entry is derived from a study of blood T cell repertoires in COVID-19. Germline trimming cut 4 bases from V and 4 bases from J; bases unmatched to any gene: 8. Germline V gene sequence: CDR1 SGDLS, CDR2 YYNGEE. The CDR3 length is 15 residues. Libraries were prepared by immunoSEQ multiplex PCR; TCRdb keeps only in-frame clonotypes and omits some of them. The sample holds hundreds of thousands of clones; 88% are singletons and the top ten take roughly 9%. The sample comprised peripheral blood. The receptor was derived from a man between 18 and 35 years old with active or convalescent COVID-19. This sequence joins TRBV9 and TRBJ1-1; TRBD1 matches 9 bases. CDR3 bases: TGTGCCAGCAGCCCCACAACAGGGGGCGGCACTGAAGCTTTCTTT. It codes for CASSPTTGGGTEAFF.